Listed here are 31 T cell receptor beta chains from one sample, sequenced in a study of post-analysis software for immune sequencing data. Study-wide points: Relative to controls, patients had five TRBV segments at higher frequency, with TRBV5-6, TRBV5-1 and TRBV20-1 among these.

No cognate antigen is known for these TCRs. TCR beta cDNA libraries included unique molecular identifiers. TCRdb reanalysed the PCR reads using MiXCR and keeps one entry per CDR3 protein. Found here are some 240,000 distinct CDR3 sequences, roughly a third of them singletons; the top ten hold approximately 4.6%. Sequencing used blood. These receptors originate from a girl aged 5-17 years with multiple sclerosis.

This clonotype was observed at least ten times. The chain recombines TRBV11-2 with TRBJ2-1; TRBD1 agrees at 8 bases. The CDR3 sequence is 13 residues long. Germline loops: CDR1 SGHAT, CDR2 FQNNGV. Losses at the gene ends were 5 bases for V and 10 bases for J; bases not matched to a gene: 7. This CDR3 is CASSQGARPEQFF. DNA for the CDR3: TGTGCCAGCAGCCAGGGGGCTAGGCCGGAGCAGTTCTTC.

This clonotype was detected a few times. V gene TRBV30 combines with J gene TRBJ2-1; D gene ambiguous. CDR1 and CDR2 (germline): GTSNPN, SVGIG (reference sequence). The CDR3 consists of 14 residues. V lost 2 bases, J lost 5 bases, and 13 bases lay in between. The CDR3 spells CAWSFGSGNNEQFF. CDR3 coding DNA: TGTGCCTGGAGTTTCGGTTCAGGAAACAATGAGCAGTTCTTC.

In this sample, this clonotype turned up a few times. The CDR3 reads CATSDGWRGPAFF. The CDR3 nucleotides read TGTGCCACCAGTGATGGGTGGCGGGGGCCAGCTTTCTTT. V and J are TRBV24-1 and TRBJ1-1; a weak D match, TRBD1 (6 bases). V lost 3 bases to trimming and J lost 10 bases, with 14 bases between them. Germline CDR1 and CDR2: KGHDR and SFDVKD. This CDR3 contains 13 residues.

There are many counts of this clonotype. The gene calls are TRBV27 and TRBJ1-2; D gene ambiguous. This CDR3 has 16 amino acids. Germline V gives CDR1 MNHEY, CDR2 SMNVEV (reference sequence). V shed 5 bases and J shed 2 bases, with 18 bases lying between them. Written as DNA, the CDR3 is TGTGCCAGCAGTCTAACCCCAGACATGATAAACTATGGCTACACCTTC. Its translation is CASSLTPDMINYGYTF.

The chain is built from TRBV20-1 and TRBJ1-1; no clear D gene. There are 13 residues in the CDR3. Trimming left V 1 base short and J 11 bases short, with 17 bases between. Germline CDR1 and CDR2: DFQATT and SNEGSKA (reference sequence). This CDR3 is CSARARPAAYAFF. CDR3 coding DNA: TGCAGTGCTAGAGCACGTCCCGCTGCCTACGCTTTCTTT.

This clonotype was observed a few times. The chain recombines TRBV3-1 with TRBJ1-1, with TRBD1 as a possible D gene (5 bases). CDR1 and CDR2 from the germline V gene are LGHDT and YNNKEL (reference sequence). Trimming cost V 4 bases and J 1 base, with 13 bases left between them. CDR3 length: 15 residues. The CDR3 DNA sequence: TGTGCCAGCAGCCCTGGGGCTGCCGGGAACACTGAAGCTTTCTTT. The encoded protein is CASSPGAAGNTEAFF.

Points on this clonotype: The junction does not match germline at one end; this may be a read error. The rearrangement joins TRBV4-3 to TRBJ2-1; 16 nucleotides align to TRBD2. The CDR3 has 15 residues. Germline CDR1 reads LGHNA; CDR2 reads YSLEER. The CDR3 DNA reads TGCACCAGCAGCCAGGGACTAGCGGGAGGGAATGAGCAGTTCTTC. Amino acids: CTSSQGLAGGNEQFF.

This clonotype was observed many times. V gene TRBV10-3 combines with J gene TRBJ1-4; TRBD1 agrees at 9 bases. After removal of 5 bases from V and 6 bases from J, the junction contained 7 bases not matched to a gene. CDR1 ENHRY and CDR2 SYGVKD come from the germline V gene. The length of the CDR3 is 15 residues. DNA of the CDR3: TGTGCCATCAGTACCGAGGGACAGGGCCATGAAAAACTGTTTTTT. This encodes CAISTEGQGHEKLFF.

The V and J genes are TRBV29-1 and TRBJ1-5, with 7 bases aligning to TRBD1. With 6 bases clipped from V and 6 bases from J, the junction kept 11 bases outside the gene matches. Germline loops: CDR1 SQVTM, CDR2 ANQGSEA. The CDR3 length is 14 residues. The CDR3: CSVADREVGQPQHF. As DNA, the CDR3 is TGCAGCGTAGCCGACAGGGAAGTGGGTCAGCCCCAGCATTTT.

V usage is TRBV15 and J usage is TRBJ2-5, with D maybe TRBD1 (5 bases). Between the trimmed V and J ends, which lost 0 bases and 5 bases, there was a span of 13 bases. Germline CDR1 reads LNHNV; CDR2 reads YYDKDF (reference sequence). The CDR3 consists of 15 residues. The CDR3 DNA reads as TGTGCCACCAGCAGAGAGTATGCAGGGTCGGAGACCCAGTACTTC. This translates into CATSREYAGSETQYF.

The chain links TRBV5-1 to TRBJ2-3; no definite D call. CDR3 size: 13 residues. Germline CDR1 reads SGHRS; CDR2 reads YFSETQ. With 4 bases removed from V and 2 bases from J, the gap between germline ends came to 8 bases. DNA for the CDR3: TGCGCCAGCAGCCCCCGGACCACAGATACGCAGTATTTT. Translation: CASSPRTTDTQYF.

V gene TRBV2 combines with J gene TRBJ2-5, with 9 bases identical to TRBD2. The ends lost 4 bases at V and 11 bases at J; junction bases unmatched: 14. Germline CDR1 reads SNHLY; CDR2 reads FYNNEI. The CDR3 sequence is 15 residues long. The CDR3: CASSAASGTYNEQYF. In nucleotides, the CDR3 is TGTGCCAGCAGTGCTGCTAGCGGGACGTACAATGAGCAGTACTTC.

Concerning this clonotype itself: Given a much more abundant clone one base away, this may be a read error. The chain uses TRBV29-1 and TRBJ1-1, with a weak D call TRBD1 (5 bases). CDR1 and CDR2 (germline): SQVTM, ANQGSEA. CDR3 length equals 14 residues. The CDR3 loop is CSVSGGNMNTEAFF. In DNA, the CDR3 is TGCAGTGTTTCGGGGGGGAACATGAACACTGAAGCTTTCTTT.

The rearrangement links TRBV5-1 to TRBJ2-7, with D possibly matching TRBD1 (6 bases). The CDR3 is 13 residues long. The V gene's germline CDR1 is SGHRS and CDR2 YFSETQ. V was shortened by 4 bases and J by 2 bases, with 10 bases between the two germline ends. CDR3 bases: TGCGCCAGCAGCCGGGACAACACCTACGAGCAGTACTTC. It yields the protein CASSRDNTYEQYF. Full variable domain (missing parts from reference TRBV5-1 and TRBJ2-7): KAGVTQTPRYLIKTRGQQVTLSCSPISGHRSVSWYQQTPGQGLQFLFEYFSETQRNKGNFPGRFSGRQFSNSRSEMNVSTLELGDSALYLCASSRDNTYEQYFGPGTRLTVT.

This clonotype was seen more than once but under ten times. Being one base from a much bigger clone, this may be a read error. The chain recombines TRBV29-1 with TRBJ2-1, with 15 nucleotides matching TRBD2. The V gene's germline CDR1 is SQVTM and CDR2 ANQGSEA. The CDR3 sequence is 16 residues long. CDR3 sequence (DNA): TGCAGCGTTGCCGGGACTAGCGGGGGGATAAGTAATGGGCAGTTCTTC. Its translation is CSVAGTSGGISNGQFF.

The table lists this clonotype with many counts. The chain couples TRBV18 to TRBJ2-3; D gene unclear. Germline CDR1 is KGHSH and CDR2 is LQKENI. The CDR3 has 13 residues. The V gene lost 1 base and the J gene lost 4 bases, with 6 bases spanning the gap. The CDR3 region has the DNA TGTGCCAGCTCACCACTGGGGTCAGATACGCAGTATTTT. It translates to CASSPLGSDTQYF.

Points on this clonotype: This could be a read error, since a much larger clone is one nucleotide away. The DNA of the CDR3 is TGTGCCAGCAGGGGTGGGACTCCCCAGGAGACCCAGTACTTC. This sequence encodes CASRGGTPQETQYF. The chain couples TRBV12-3 or TRBV12-4 to TRBJ2-5; D is perhaps TRBD2 (6 bases). V lost 6 bases and J 5 bases, leaving 16 bases between the germline ends. CDR3 length: 14 residues.

The V gene is TRBV7-3, the J gene TRBJ1-6; D is uncertain. Trimming cost V 10 bases and J 13 bases, with 17 bases left between them. The CDR3 is 12 residues long. CDR1 and CDR2 from the germline V gene are SGHTA and FQGTGA. The CDR3 DNA follows: TGTGCCACCCGAGGGAGCGGCTGGCCCCTCCACTTT. Protein sequence: CATRGSGWPLHF.

This clonotype was picked up many times. The chain uses TRBV5-4 and TRBJ2-1, with 15 positions matching TRBD2. This CDR3 has 16 residues. Germline V gene lookup returns CDR1 SGHNT and CDR2 YYREEE (reference sequence). V shed 4 bases, J shed 10 bases, and the junction held 9 bases outside the gene matches. The CDR3 region is CASSVPGLAGGLEQFF. The CDR3 DNA sequence: TGTGCCAGCAGCGTGCCGGGACTAGCGGGAGGTCTCGAGCAGTTCTTC.

Many counts were recorded for this clonotype. The chain combines TRBV5-1 with TRBJ2-3; 9 bases agree with TRBD2. V was clipped by 4 bases and J by 5 bases; unmatched bases: 8. This CDR3 contains 15 residues. Germline values: CDR1 SGHRS, CDR2 YFSETQ. The CDR3, as DNA: TGCGCCAGCAGCGCATTAGCGGGGGCGTTAGATACGCAGTATTTT. Translating it yields CASSALAGALDTQYF. Full variable domain (missing parts from reference TRBV5-1 and TRBJ2-3): KAGVTQTPRYLIKTRGQQVTLSCSPISGHRSVSWYQQTPGQGLQFLFEYFSETQRNKGNFPGRFSGRQFSNSRSEMNVSTLELGDSALYLCASSALAGALDTQYFGPGTRLTVL.

The sample holds many counts of this clonotype. This chain links TRBV6-2 or TRBV6-3 with TRBJ2-7, with 7 bases that match TRBD1. The V and J ends lost 6 bases and 6 bases, in that order; junction bases with no gene match: 11. The CDR3 runs 14 residues. The germline gives CDR1 MNHEY, CDR2 SVGEGT. This CDR3 is CASSRPNRGREQYF. In DNA form, the CDR3 reads TGTGCCAGCAGCCGCCCAAACAGGGGCCGCGAGCAGTACTTC.

For this clonotype: The germline gene is not matched at one end of the junction; a read error may be the cause. The chain joins TRBV7-7 to TRBJ2-5, with D possibly matching TRBD2 (5 bases). Germline CDR1 SSHAT, CDR2 FNYEAQ (reference sequence). The CDR3 loop spans 15 amino acids. The CDR3 coding sequence is TGTGCTAGCAGCTTAGGCGGGCCGCGCGACGAGACCCAGTACTTC. Protein sequence: CASSLGGPRDETQYF.

Note on this clonotype: Since a much larger clone is just one base distant, this may be a read error. The chain links TRBV7-9 to TRBJ2-5; 8 nucleotides agree with TRBD2. After removal of 1 base from V and 9 bases from J, the junction contained 4 bases not matched to a gene. CDR1 is SEHNR, CDR2 FQNEAQ, per germline (reference sequence). This CDR3 region has 13 residues. CDR3 nucleotide sequence: TGTGCCAGCAGCTTAGACGGGAGGGAGGCCCAGTACTTC. It is translated as CASSLDGREAQYF.

Ten or more counts support this clonotype. The genes are TRBV11-1 and TRBJ2-1; the D is unclear. Germline CDR1 and CDR2: SGHAT and FQDESV (reference sequence). V lost 5 bases, J lost 0 bases, and 8 bases lay in between. This CDR3 is 14 amino acids long. In DNA form, the CDR3 reads TGTGCCAGCAGCCCATCCGGCTCCTACAATGAGCAGTTCTTC. This translates into CASSPSGSYNEQFF.

This clonotype was recorded many times. The chain links TRBV3-1 to TRBJ2-1, with 7 bases that match TRBD2. Per the germline V gene, CDR1 is LGHDT and CDR2 is YNNKEL (reference sequence). The CDR3 is 16 amino acids. V shed 3 bases and J 0 bases; nucleotides not matched to a gene: 5. This CDR3 is CASSHSRGSSYNEQFF. The DNA of the CDR3 is TGTGCCAGCAGCCATTCGCGGGGGAGCTCCTACAATGAGCAGTTCTTC.

This clonotype was counted only a few times. A single base separates this from a much larger clone, so it may be a read error. V gene TRBV5-1 combines with J gene TRBJ2-5; D unresolved. CDR1 is SGHRS, CDR2 YFSETQ, per germline. With 2 bases removed from V and 11 bases from J, the gap between germline ends came to 10 bases. CDR3 length equals 11 residues. The CDR3 DNA is TGCGCCAGCAGCTTTAGCAGTGAGCAGTACTTC. This sequence encodes CASSFSSEQYF.

This clonotype was seen more than once but under ten times. The rearrangement joins TRBV14 to TRBJ2-1; 7 positions agree with TRBD1. The CDR3 is 16 amino acids. Germline V gene data show CDR1 as SGHDN and CDR2 as FVKESK. The V gene end was trimmed by 2 bases and the J gene end by 4 bases; junction bases not matched to a gene: 8. The CDR3 DNA sequence: TGTGCCAGCAGCCAATGGGGGACAGCCTTTTACAATGAGCAGTTCTTC. It translates to CASSQWGTAFYNEQFF.

V and J are TRBV6-5 and TRBJ1-1; tentative D call: TRBD1 (5 bases). This CDR3 contains 15 residues. Germline-derived CDR1 and CDR2 are MNHEY and SVGAGI. V lost 0 bases and J lost 3, with 11 bases in between. CDR3 DNA: TGTGCCAGCAGTTACTCGAAGAGGGGTGACACTGAAGCTTTCTTT. Translating gives CASSYSKRGDTEAFF.

This clonotype appeared a single time. An end of the junction differs from the germline gene, which may be a read error. V is TRBV12-3 or TRBV12-4 and J is TRBJ2-3; possibly TRBD2 for D (5 bases). This CDR3 contains 13 residues. The CDR3 DNA reads TGTGCCAGCAGTTTCCTGGGAGCAGATGCGCAGTATTTT. It is translated as CASSFLGADAQYF.

This rearrangement joins TRBV20-1 to TRBJ2-2; 7 nucleotides match TRBD1. V trimming: 8 bases; J trimming: 6 bases; junction bases outside the gene matches: 6. Germline V gives CDR1 DFQATT, CDR2 SNEGSKA (reference sequence). The CDR3 is 12 amino acids. Here the CDR3 DNA reads TGCAGTTGTACAGGGGTATCCGGGGAGCTGTTTTTT. It translates to CSCTGVSGELFF.

This chain links TRBV20-1 with TRBJ1-2, with unresolved D. The CDR3 runs to 14 residues. CDR1 and CDR2 (germline): DFQATT, SNEGSKA (reference sequence). Trimming cost V 0 bases and J 5 bases, with 13 bases left between them. DNA for the CDR3: TGCAGTGCTAGAGATGCGACTACAGCTTATGGCTACACCTTC. Protein sequence: CSARDATTAYGYTF.